Listed below are T cell receptor beta chains from one sample, sequenced in a study of human T cells and chemical hapten exposure. MiXCR was run by TCRdb on the RACE reads, yielding one entry per CDR3 protein. The data show some 180,000 distinct CDR3 sequences, around a quarter seen once. The sequenced sample was whole blood, obtained in connection with sensitization to the hapten diphenylcyclopropenone (DPC). The receptors come from a middle-aged woman with alopecia areata. Some clones in this sample may be carry-over from other donors' samples. The CDR3 runs from the conserved cysteine through the conserved F or W. D genes are given only for firm matches. Part of the rows lack a size; the others show once, few, many or a class for expanded clones.

TRBV20-1	-	TRBJ2-5	-	CSARDLTGRETQYF	TGCAGTGCTAGAGATCTTACAGGCCGGGAGACCCAGTACTTC
TRBV11-2	TRBD2	TRBJ2-5	-	CASSRTSGYQETQYF	TGTGCCAGCAGTCGGACTAGCGGGTACCAAGAGACCCAGTACTTC
TRBV15	-	TRBJ2-5	-	CATSSHGETQYF	TGTGCCACCAGCAGTCACGGAGAGACCCAGTACTTC
TRBV11-1	TRBD1	TRBJ2-3	-	CASSSFMTGGVGDTQYF	TGTGCCAGCAGCTCCTTCATGACAGGGGGCGTAGGAGATACGCAGTATTTT
TRBV29-1	TRBD2	TRBJ2-7	-	CSVRRGGEQYF	TGCAGCGTGAGACGGGGGGGCGAGCAGTACTTC
TRBV27	-	TRBJ2-1	-	CASRGRGLYNEQFF	TGTGCCAGCCGGGGCAGGGGACTCTACAATGAGCAGTTCTTC
TRBV5-6	TRBD2	TRBJ2-5	few	CASSPERLAVRTQYF	TGTGCCAGCAGCCCGGAACGACTAGCGGTGCGGACCCAGTACTTC
TRBV10-3	TRBD2	TRBJ2-7	few	CAITPTSGGYEQYF	TGTGCCATCACCCCGACTAGCGGGGGCTACGAGCAGTACTTC
TRBV10-3	-	TRBJ2-3	-	CAISGSADTQYF	TGTGCCATCAGTGGGTCGGCAGATACGCAGTATTTT
TRBV7-6	-	TRBJ1-1	few	CASSAADGEAFF	TGTGCCAGCAGCGCCGCGGACGGAGAAGCTTTCTTT
TRBV27	-	TRBJ2-3	few	CASSPQGIGTDTQYF	TGTGCCAGCAGTCCGCAGGGTATCGGGACAGATACGCAGTATTTT
TRBV6-5	-	TRBJ2-7	-	CASSYRSEYEQYF	TGTGCCAGCAGTTACAGGTCCGAATACGAGCAGTACTTC
TRBV27	-	TRBJ2-7	-	CASSGGAGKTYEQYF	TGTGCCAGCAGCGGAGGGGCAGGGAAAACCTACGAGCAGTACTTC
TRBV20-1	TRBD2	TRBJ2-1	many	CSARLAGAKIYNEQFF	TGCAGTGCTAGACTAGCGGGGGCCAAGATCTACAATGAGCAGTTCTTC
TRBV5-1	-	TRBJ2-5	few	CASSLEGETQYF	TGCGCCAGCAGCTTGGAGGGGGAGACCCAGTACTTC
TRBV4-1	-	TRBJ2-6	-	CASSQYYREANVLTF	TGCGCCAGCAGCCAGTACTACAGGGAAGCCAACGTCCTGACTTTC
TRBV29-1	TRBD2	TRBJ2-5	-	CSVDLGLAGQETQYF	TGCAGCGTTGACCTGGGACTAGCGGGCCAAGAGACCCAGTACTTC
TRBV29-1	TRBD2	TRBJ2-1	few	CSVTSGGNEQFF	TGCAGCGTTACTAGCGGGGGCAATGAGCAGTTCTTC
TRBV6-2/TRBV6-3	-	TRBJ2-1	-	CASRPGGANNEQFF	TGTGCCAGCAGGCCCGGCGGGGCGAACAATGAGCAGTTCTTC
TRBV28	-	TRBJ2-7	many	CASSLKGYEQYF	TGTGCCAGCAGTTTAAAGGGTTACGAGCAGTACTTC
TRBV29-1	-	TRBJ1-2	many	CSVELKGGYTF	TGCAGCGTTGAATTAAAGGGAGGCTACACCTTC
TRBV11-1	TRBD2	TRBJ2-1	-	CASSVQPGSGSYNEQFF	TGTGCCAGCAGCGTACAACCGGGTAGCGGGAGCTACAATGAGCAGTTCTTC
TRBV4-3	-	TRBJ2-3	few	CASSQVFGGTDTQYF	TGCGCCAGCAGCCAAGTGTTTGGCGGCACAGATACGCAGTATTTT
TRBV4-1	-	TRBJ1-6	-	CASSQEPQGSNSPLHF	TGCGCCAGCAGCCAAGAACCCCAGGGGTCTAATTCACCCCTCCACTTT
TRBV28	TRBD2	TRBJ2-5	few	CASSSHPGGGGETQYF	TGTGCCAGCAGTTCTCATCCGGGGGGGGGCGGTGAGACCCAGTACTTC
TRBV20-1	TRBD2	TRBJ2-7	few	CSARAAGGRYEQYF	TGCAGTGCTAGAGCTGCGGGAGGCCGCTACGAGCAGTACTTC
TRBV28	TRBD1	TRBJ2-7	-	CASSLIGGHEQYF	TGTGCCAGCAGTTTAATAGGGGGCCACGAGCAGTACTTC
TRBV24-1	TRBD2	TRBJ2-1	-	CATSDRLAGEQFF	TGTGCCACCAGTGACCGACTAGCGGGTGAGCAGTTCTTC
TRBV12-3/TRBV12-4	TRBD1	TRBJ1-6	-	CASQGQALNSPLHF	TGTGCCAGCCAAGGACAGGCCTTAAATTCACCCCTCCACTTT
TRBV4-2	-	TRBJ2-1	few	CASSQPNPLNNEQFF	TGTGCCAGCAGCCAACCTAACCCCTTAAACAATGAGCAGTTCTTC
TRBV10-3	-	TRBJ2-7	few	CAISELGGGNYEQYF	TGTGCCATCAGTGAGTTGGGCGGAGGTAACTACGAGCAGTACTTC
TRBV7-2	TRBD2	TRBJ2-7	-	CASSWGRASYEQYF	TGTGCCAGCAGCTGGGGGAGGGCATCCTACGAGCAGTACTTC
TRBV18	-	TRBJ1-6	few	CASSQRLGDSPLHF	TGTGCCAGCTCCCAACGTCTGGGAGATTCACCCCTCCACTTT
TRBV11-2	-	TRBJ2-2	-	CASSFGRTPTGELFF	TGTGCCAGCAGCTTCGGACGTACCCCCACCGGGGAGCTGTTTTTT
TRBV28	-	TRBJ1-2	-	CASMGYDYGYTF	TGTGCCAGCATGGGGTACGACTATGGCTACACCTTC
TRBV29-1	TRBD1	TRBJ2-3	-	CSVSPTGRDTQYF	TGCAGCGTGAGCCCGACAGGGAGAGATACGCAGTATTTT
TRBV2	TRBD2	TRBJ2-1	-	CARRQGLLAGGYNEQFF	TGTGCCAGACGACAGGGTCTTTTAGCGGGAGGCTACAATGAGCAGTTCTTC
TRBV20-1	-	TRBJ2-7	few	CSARAPYSAEQYF	TGCAGTGCTAGGGCCCCGTACAGCGCCGAGCAGTACTTC
TRBV7-9	-	TRBJ2-5	many	CASSLAIRQQETQYF	TGTGCCAGCAGCTTAGCGATACGGCAGCAAGAGACCCAGTACTTC
TRBV27	-	TRBJ2-7	-	CASGPGIFYEQYF	TGTGCCAGCGGACCCGGGATTTTCTACGAGCAGTACTTC
TRBV23-1	-	TRBJ1-4	-	CASSQWVSGSTNEKLFF	TGCGCCAGCAGTCAATGGGTGTCGGGGTCAACTAATGAAAAACTGTTTTTT
TRBV20-1	TRBD2	TRBJ2-3	few	CSATGTSGRGGTDTQYF	TGCAGTGCTACGGGGACTAGCGGGAGAGGGGGCACAGATACGCAGTATTTT
TRBV11-1	TRBD2	TRBJ2-3	-	CASSLAAGVSGGTQYF	TGTGCCAGCAGCTTAGCGGCGGGAGTGTCGGGTGGTACGCAGTATTTT
TRBV9	TRBD2	TRBJ2-1	-	CASGRTSVTYNEQFF	TGTGCCAGCGGGCGCACTAGCGTTACCTACAATGAGCAGTTCTTC
TRBV6-1	-	TRBJ1-5	many	CASTSIGTYSNQPQHF	TGTGCCAGCACTAGTATCGGGACTTATAGCAATCAGCCCCAGCATTTT
TRBV29-1	TRBD1	TRBJ1-1	-	CSVEGQRTEAFF	TGCAGCGTGGAGGGACAGAGAACTGAAGCTTTCTTT
TRBV7-2	-	TRBJ2-3	-	CASSLDRRDTQYF	TGTGCCAGCAGCTTAGATAGGCGGGATACGCAGTATTTT
TRBV12-3/TRBV12-4	-	TRBJ2-1	-	CASSLLGGMVDEQFF	TGTGCCAGCAGTTTGCTTGGCGGGATGGTCGATGAGCAGTTCTTC
TRBV6-1	-	TRBJ1-1	few	CASSATGERTEAFF	TGTGCCAGCAGTGCGACAGGCGAGCGCACTGAAGCTTTCTTT
TRBV27	-	TRBJ1-6	once	CASSLIANSPLHF	TGTGCCAGCAGTTTGATAGCTAATTCACCCCTCCACTTT
TRBV12-3/TRBV12-4	-	TRBJ1-2	-	CASSLNNYGYTF	TGTGCCAGCAGTTTAAATAACTATGGCTACACCTTC
TRBV6-2/TRBV6-3	TRBD1	TRBJ1-2	few	CASSYGTVYLF	TGTGCCAGCAGTTACGGGACAGTTTACCTATTC
TRBV27	-	TRBJ1-5	few	CASSLNGGRGNQPQHF	TGTGCCAGCAGCTTAAACGGGGGCCGGGGCAATCAGCCCCAGCATTTT
TRBV29-1	TRBD2	TRBJ2-1	few	CSVVPAGGRAYNEQFF	TGCAGCGTTGTCCCCGCAGGCGGGAGAGCTTACAATGAGCAGTTCTTC
TRBV5-1	TRBD1	TRBJ1-1	many	CASSLRQGNTEAFF	TGCGCCAGCAGCTTAAGACAGGGGAACACTGAAGCTTTCTTT
TRBV7-2	-	TRBJ2-7	many	CASSYKFGDEQYF	TGTGCCAGCAGCTACAAGTTCGGGGACGAGCAGTACTTC